This TCR beta chain was found in a study of PD-1 blockade in classical Hodgkin lymphoma. For the study at large: A 3 mg/kg intravenous dose of nivolumab was received by patients every 2 weeks.

Each patient experienced a relapse that followed autologous stem cell transplantation, and brentuximab vedotin exposure varied. Study conclusions and caveats: Reasons behind the repertoire differences stay unclear, perhaps disease activity or earlier therapy. Complete responders possessed baseline diversity comparable to newly diagnosed patients. Newly diagnosed patients reportedly trailed healthy donors in baseline TCR diversity.

The CDR3 sequence is 13 residues long. Trimming left V 5 bases short and J 4 bases short, with 11 bases between. The germline V gene encodes CDR1 SEHNR and CDR2 FQNEAQ (reference sequence). Repertoires were generated with immunoSEQ multiplex PCR, while TCRdb's copy carries only in-frame clones and drops some. The data contain 41,000 or so clones, approximately 83% of them singletons. With respect to this clone: As yet, its antigen is unknown.

Sequences were derived from peripheral blood mononuclear cells (PBMCs), sampled at baseline. The sequence came from a human donor with classical Hodgkin lymphoma. The chain couples TRBV7-9 to TRBJ1-1, with no clear D. The CDR3: CASSPDIGTEAFF. DNA for the CDR3: TGTGCCAGCAGCCCGGATATAGGCACTGAAGCTTTCTTT.